This TCR beta chain was profiled in a study of blood T cells in healthy people across ages. This clonotype has a handful of counts. Alongside a J-beta primer mix, a sample-barcoded 5' primer served in a second PCR lasting about 7 to 11 cycles. TCRdb reanalysed the 5' RACE reads using MiXCR and keeps one entry per CDR3 protein. The table has hundreds of thousands of distinct CDR3 sequences, approximately 25% seen once. The CDR3 is 16 residues long. The V end lost 5 bases, the J end lost 0 bases, and 13 bases lay between the germline ends. Germline V gene lookup returns CDR1 SEHNR and CDR2 FQNEAQ (reference sequence). Separately, the same data were catalogued under a study of T cells of mothers and their children.

The chain uses TRBV7-9 and TRBJ2-2; TRBD1 is a possible D gene (6 bases). Sequenced material: blood. This clonotype was obtained from a boy between 10 and 17 years old in good health. In nucleotides, the CDR3 is TGTGCCAGCAGCCCAACAGGGCCCGCGAACACCGGGGAGCTGTTTTTT. Protein: CASSPTGPANTGELFF. The whole variable domain, remainder taken from reference TRBV7-9 and TRBJ2-2, is DTGVSQNPRHKITKRGQNVTFRCDPISEHNRLYWYRQTLGQGPEFLTYFQNEAQLEKSRLLSDRFSAERPKGSFSTLEIQRTEQGDSAMYLCASSPTGPANTGELFFGEGSRLTVL.